The clone carrying this T cell receptor beta chain was counted between two and nine times. The lymph nodes were axillary draining lymph nodes from breast cancer patients. TCRdb reanalysed the multiplex PCR reads using MiXCR and keeps one entry per CDR3 protein. Seen here are 200,000 to 250,000 distinct CDR3 sequences, about 34% observed once, and the top ten hold roughly 3.5%. This record belongs to a study of breast tumors, draining lymph nodes, adjacent tissues. The CDR3 totals 17 residues. V gave up 2 bases and J gave up 5 bases, with 21 bases separating them. The V gene's germline CDR1 is MGHDK and CDR2 SYGVNS.

This chain uses TRBV25-1 with TRBJ1-1; D is possibly TRBD1 (6 bases). This receptor was obtained from a female donor with breast cancer. Some clones in this sample may be carry-over from other donors' samples. Sequencing was done on a sample of axillary lymph node tissue. CDR3 sequence: CASSEILGSEGTTEAFF. The CDR3 DNA reads as TGTGCCAGCAGTGAAATATTAGGGTCTGAGGGGACAACTGAAGCTTTCTTT.